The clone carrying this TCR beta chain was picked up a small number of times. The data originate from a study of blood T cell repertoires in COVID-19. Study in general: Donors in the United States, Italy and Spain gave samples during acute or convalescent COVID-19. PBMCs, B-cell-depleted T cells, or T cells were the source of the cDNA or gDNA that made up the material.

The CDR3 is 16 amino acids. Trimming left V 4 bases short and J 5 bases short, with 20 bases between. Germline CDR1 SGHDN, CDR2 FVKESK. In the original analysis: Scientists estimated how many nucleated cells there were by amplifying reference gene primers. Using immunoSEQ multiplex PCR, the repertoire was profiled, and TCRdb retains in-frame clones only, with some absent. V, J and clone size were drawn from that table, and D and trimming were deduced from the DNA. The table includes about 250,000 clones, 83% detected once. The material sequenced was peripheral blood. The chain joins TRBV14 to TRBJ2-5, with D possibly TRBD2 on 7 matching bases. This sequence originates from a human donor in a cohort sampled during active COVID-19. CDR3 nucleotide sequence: TGTGCCAGCAGCCTGGGGGGCGGGAGTGTGACGGAGACCCAGTACTTC. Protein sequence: CASSLGGGSVTETQYF.